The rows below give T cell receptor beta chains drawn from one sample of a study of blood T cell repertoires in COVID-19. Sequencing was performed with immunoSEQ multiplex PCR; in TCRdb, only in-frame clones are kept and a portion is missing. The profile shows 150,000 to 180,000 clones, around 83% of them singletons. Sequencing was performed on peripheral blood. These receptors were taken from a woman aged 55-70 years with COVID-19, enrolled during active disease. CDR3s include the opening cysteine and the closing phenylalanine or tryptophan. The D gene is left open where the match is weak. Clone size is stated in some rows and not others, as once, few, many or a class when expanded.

TGTGCCAGCAGCTTAGACGGGTATCCTGGGGCCAACGTCCTGACTTTC	CASSLDGYPGANVLTF	medium-sized	NA	TRBV11-1	TRBJ2-6
TGTGCCAGCAGTTACGACTATCGCACAGATACGCAGTATTTT	CASSYDYRTDTQYF	NA	NA	TRBV6-2/TRBV6-3	TRBJ2-3
TGTGCCACCCCCAATCCCCGTGGGGCCTATGGCTACACCTTC	CATPNPRGAYGYTF	NA	NA	TRBV21-1	TRBJ1-2
TGCAGCGTTGGTGGGGAGTGGTACAATGAGCAGTTCTTC	CSVGGEWYNEQFF	NA	NA	TRBV29-1	TRBJ2-1
TGTGCCAGCAGGCAGGGGGCTGGAAACACCATATATTTT	CASRQGAGNTIYF	NA	TRBD1	TRBV5-4	TRBJ1-3
TGTGCCAGCAGTCCTACAGGGTCCCCAACCCGTCGCTCCTATAATTCACCCCTCCACTTT	CASSPTGSPTRRSYNSPLHF	NA	NA	TRBV6-6	TRBJ1-6
TGTGCCACCAGTGATATAAACACCGGGGAGCTGTTTTTT	CATSDINTGELFF	NA	NA	TRBV24-1	TRBJ2-2
TGTGCCAGCAGTTTGCGCTCTAGCTCCTACGAGCAGTACTTC	CASSLRSSSYEQYF	NA	NA	TRBV27	TRBJ2-7
TGTGCCACCAGTGATGGCCGGAGTAGCAATCAGCCCCAGCATTTT	CATSDGRSSNQPQHF	once	NA	TRBV24-1	TRBJ1-5
TGTGCCAGCAGCGTAACACAGGGAAGCAATGAGCAGTTCTTC	CASSVTQGSNEQFF	NA	NA	TRBV9	TRBJ2-1
TGTGCCAGCAGCGTACAGGGAAGGTCACCCCTCCACTTT	CASSVQGRSPLHF	NA	NA	TRBV9	TRBJ1-6
TGTGCCAGCAGGCTCGGACAGGAGAACACTGAAGCTTTCTTT	CASRLGQENTEAFF	NA	TRBD1	TRBV6-5	TRBJ1-1
TGTGCCAGTAGTTTAGGGTCAGCAGCGTACAATGAGCAGTTCTTC	CASSLGSAAYNEQFF	few	NA	TRBV19	TRBJ2-1
TGTGCCAGCAGCTTAAGTGGGACAGGGTTTAGGAGCGGGGAGCTGTTTTTT	CASSLSGTGFRSGELFF	once	TRBD1	TRBV7-3	TRBJ2-2
TGCGCCAGTAGCGGACTAGCCGGGGGGGATACGCAGTATTTT	CASSGLAGGDTQYF	NA	TRBD2	TRBV10-1	TRBJ2-3
TGTGCCAGCAGCTTACTCAGAAATAATGAGCAGTTCTTC	CASSLLRNNEQFF	NA	NA	TRBV11-3	TRBJ2-1
TGCGCCAGCAGCTCAGAAGCGGGACGGATAAAGTCTGGCACTGAAGCTTTCTTT	CASSSEAGRIKSGTEAFF	NA	NA	TRBV5-1	TRBJ1-1
TGTGCCAGCAGCGGCCGGGGGACGTCTGGAAACACCATATATTTT	CASSGRGTSGNTIYF	few	NA	TRBV9	TRBJ1-3
TGTGCCAGCAGCCAAGATCACCGGTCGGGCTACACCTTC	CASSQDHRSGYTF	NA	NA	TRBV14	TRBJ1-2
TGTGCCAGCAGCAACCATTACAGGGGGATCGGGGAGCTGTTTTTT	CASSNHYRGIGELFF	NA	TRBD1	TRBV11-2	TRBJ2-2
TGTGCCAGCAGCCAAGTGTCTAGCGGTCAAGAGACCCAGTACTTC	CASSQVSSGQETQYF	NA	TRBD2	TRBV3-1/TRBV3-2	TRBJ2-5
TGTGCCAGCAGCTTAAACAGTGGGGGCAGGGTCTCGGGTGAAGCTTTCTTT	CASSLNSGGRVSGEAFF	NA	NA	TRBV7-3	TRBJ1-1
TGTGCCAGCAGTGGAGACAGGGGTAACTATGGCTACACCTTC	CASSGDRGNYGYTF	NA	TRBD1	TRBV2	TRBJ1-2
TGCGCCAGCAGCTTGTATCTAGGAGACACTGAAGCTTTCTTT	CASSLYLGDTEAFF	NA	NA	TRBV5-1	TRBJ1-1
TGTGCCAGCAGTTCGGGGGTGTGGGGGAAGAACACTGAAGCTTTCTTT	CASSSGVWGKNTEAFF	few	NA	TRBV27	TRBJ1-1
TGTGCCAGCAGCCAACCGACCCCGCCTAGCGAGACTTACAATGAGCAGTTCTTC	CASSQPTPPSETYNEQFF	NA	NA	TRBV11-2	TRBJ2-1
TGCAGCGTGAACGACGGGTCCTACGAGCAGTACTTC	CSVNDGSYEQYF	NA	NA	TRBV29-1	TRBJ2-7
TGTGCCAGCTTTGACGGGTACAATGAGCAGTTCTTC	CASFDGYNEQFF	NA	NA	TRBV2	TRBJ2-1
TGTGCCAGCAGTTTAGCCCGCACTGAAGCTTTCTTT	CASSLARTEAFF	once	NA	TRBV12-3/TRBV12-4	TRBJ1-1
TGTGCTAGCAGCTTAGCGCAGGGGGATGAGCAGTACTTC	CASSLAQGDEQYF	NA	TRBD1	TRBV7-7	TRBJ2-7
TGCGCCAGCAGCGAGTCAGGGAATGAGCAGTTCTTC	CASSESGNEQFF	once	NA	TRBV5-1	TRBJ2-1
TGTGCCAGTATTCGGCAGAGGGACACTGAAGCTTTCTTT	CASIRQRDTEAFF	NA	NA	TRBV19	TRBJ1-1
TGTGCCAGCAGCCTAACTAGCGGGAAGGGCGAGCAGTTCTTC	CASSLTSGKGEQFF	NA	TRBD2	TRBV7-3	TRBJ2-1
TGTGCCTGGAGGGAGAGCGGGGGTGGGGTGGAGACCCAGTACTTC	CAWRESGGGVETQYF	NA	TRBD2	TRBV30	TRBJ2-5
TGTGCCAGCAGCGTAGAGCCTAGCGGGGGATCCAATGAGCAGTTCTTC	CASSVEPSGGSNEQFF	NA	TRBD2	TRBV9	TRBJ2-1
TGTGCCAGCAGTTACTCCCCGACTAGCGGGATTTACAATGAGCAGTTCTTC	CASSYSPTSGIYNEQFF	many	TRBD2	TRBV6-2/TRBV6-3	TRBJ2-1
TGCGCCAGCAGCTGGGGAGGCGGACAGGACCTCCGCTATGGCTACACCTTC	CASSWGGGQDLRYGYTF	NA	TRBD1	TRBV5-1	TRBJ1-2
TGTGCCAGCAGCTTAAATAGGGGGACACAAGAGACCCAGTACTTC	CASSLNRGTQETQYF	NA	NA	TRBV7-3	TRBJ2-5
TGTGCCAGCTCACCGAGACAGGGCTATGGCTACACCTTC	CASSPRQGYGYTF	NA	TRBD1	TRBV18	TRBJ1-2
TGTGCCAGCAGCTTAGTAGGGACAGGGGCCGACAATGAGCAGTTCTTC	CASSLVGTGADNEQFF	once	TRBD1	TRBV7-9	TRBJ2-1
TGTGCCAGCAGCCTTAGGACACCGAGCTCCTACAATGAGCAGTTCTTC	CASSLRTPSSYNEQFF	NA	NA	TRBV3-1/TRBV3-2	TRBJ2-1
TGTGCCAGCAGCTTGAGGGGACAGTCAGATACGCAGTATTTT	CASSLRGQSDTQYF	few	TRBD1	TRBV7-9	TRBJ2-3
TGTGCCAGCAGTGAATACATACAAGCTAGAGGAAACACCATATATTTT	CASSEYIQARGNTIYF	NA	NA	TRBV2	TRBJ1-3